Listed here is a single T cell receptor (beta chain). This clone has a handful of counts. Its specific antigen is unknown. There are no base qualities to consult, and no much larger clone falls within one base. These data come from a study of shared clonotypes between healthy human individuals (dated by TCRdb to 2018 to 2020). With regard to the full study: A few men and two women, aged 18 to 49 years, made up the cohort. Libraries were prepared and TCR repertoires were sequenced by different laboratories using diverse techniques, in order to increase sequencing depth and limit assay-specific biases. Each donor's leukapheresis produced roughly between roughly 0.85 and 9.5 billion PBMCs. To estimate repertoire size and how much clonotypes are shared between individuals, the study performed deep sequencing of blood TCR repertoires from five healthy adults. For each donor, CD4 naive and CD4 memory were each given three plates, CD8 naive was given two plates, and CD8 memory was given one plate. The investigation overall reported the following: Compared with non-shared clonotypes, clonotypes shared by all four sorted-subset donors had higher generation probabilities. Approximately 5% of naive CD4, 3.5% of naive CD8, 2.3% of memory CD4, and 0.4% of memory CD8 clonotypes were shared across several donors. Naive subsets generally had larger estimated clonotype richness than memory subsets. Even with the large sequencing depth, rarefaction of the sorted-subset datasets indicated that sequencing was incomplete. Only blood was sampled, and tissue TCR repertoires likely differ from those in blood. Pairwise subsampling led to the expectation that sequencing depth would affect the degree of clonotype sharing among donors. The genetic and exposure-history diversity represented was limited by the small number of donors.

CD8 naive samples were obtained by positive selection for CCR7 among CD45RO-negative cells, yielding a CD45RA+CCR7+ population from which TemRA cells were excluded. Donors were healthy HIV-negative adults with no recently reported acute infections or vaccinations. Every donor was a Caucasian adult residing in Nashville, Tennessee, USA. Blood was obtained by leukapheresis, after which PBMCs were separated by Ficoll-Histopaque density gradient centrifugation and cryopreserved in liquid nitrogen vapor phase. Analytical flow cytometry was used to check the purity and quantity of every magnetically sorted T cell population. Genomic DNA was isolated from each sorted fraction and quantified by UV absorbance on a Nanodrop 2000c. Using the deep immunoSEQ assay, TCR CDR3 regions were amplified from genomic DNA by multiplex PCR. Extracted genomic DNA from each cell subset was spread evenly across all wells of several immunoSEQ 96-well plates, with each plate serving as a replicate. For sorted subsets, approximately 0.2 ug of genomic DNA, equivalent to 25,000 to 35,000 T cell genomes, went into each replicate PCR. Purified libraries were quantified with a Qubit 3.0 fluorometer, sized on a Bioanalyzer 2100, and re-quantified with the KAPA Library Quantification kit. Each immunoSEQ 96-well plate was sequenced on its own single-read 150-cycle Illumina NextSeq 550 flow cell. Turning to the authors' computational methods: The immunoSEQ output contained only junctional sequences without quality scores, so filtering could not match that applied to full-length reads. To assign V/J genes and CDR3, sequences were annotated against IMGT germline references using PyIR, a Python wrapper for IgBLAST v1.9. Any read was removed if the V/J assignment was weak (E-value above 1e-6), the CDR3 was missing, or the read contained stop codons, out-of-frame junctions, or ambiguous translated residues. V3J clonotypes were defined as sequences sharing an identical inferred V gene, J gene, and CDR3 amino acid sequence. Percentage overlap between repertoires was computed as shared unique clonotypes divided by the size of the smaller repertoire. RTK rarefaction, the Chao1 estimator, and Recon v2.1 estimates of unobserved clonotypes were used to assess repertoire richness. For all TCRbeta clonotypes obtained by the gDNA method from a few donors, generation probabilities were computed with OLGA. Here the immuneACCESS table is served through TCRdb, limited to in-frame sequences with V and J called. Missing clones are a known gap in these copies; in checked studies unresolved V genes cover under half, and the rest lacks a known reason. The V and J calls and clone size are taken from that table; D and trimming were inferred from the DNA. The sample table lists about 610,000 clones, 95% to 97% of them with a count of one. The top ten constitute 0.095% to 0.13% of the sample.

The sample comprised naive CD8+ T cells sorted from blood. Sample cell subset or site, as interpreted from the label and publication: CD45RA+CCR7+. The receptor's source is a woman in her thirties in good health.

CDR3 protein: CASSKGVNTEAFF. In nucleotide form, the sequence is TGCGCCAGCAGCAAAGGGGTGAACACTGAAGCTTTCTTT. The chain was built from TRBV4-1 and TRBJ1-1; TRBD1 is possibly the D segment (5 matching bases). The germline V gene supplies CDR1 MGHRA and CDR2 YSYEKL. Including cysteine and phenylalanine, the CDR3 has 13 amino acids. Only the CDR3 DNA stays, 39 bases, in frame from base 1. V loses 5 bases, J loses 0 bases, and the germline ends lie 7 bases apart.